The clone carrying this TCR beta chain was observed a few times. The data were obtained in a study of blood T cell repertoires in COVID-19. CDR1 LNHDA and CDR2 SQIVND come from the germline V gene (reference sequence). J gave up 3 bases and V 6 bases, and 3 bases lay outside the gene matches. CDR3 length: 14 amino acids. How the authors handled the data: Estimation of nucleated cell counts relied on the amplification of reference gene primers. Produced via immunoSEQ multiplex PCR; TCRdb's table is partial and in-frame only. D and trimming were read from the DNA, whereas the V and J calls and clone size are those reported in that table. This sample has around 180,000 clones, with roughly 80% found just once.

This TCR was sampled from a woman in her 30s with acute or convalescent COVID-19. This sequence joins TRBV19 and TRBJ2-7; 12 nucleotides line up with TRBD2. The source material was peripheral blood. The CDR3 bases are TGTGCCAGTAGCGAACTAGCGGGAGGCTACGAGCAGTACTTC. It specifies CASSELAGGYEQYF.